This TCR beta chain originates from a study of low-dose radiotherapy and immunotherapy resistance in tumors. At the level of the study: In Cohort 2, 1 Gy per fraction was delivered every two weeks, for a total of 13 Gy over 26 weeks. Daily, from cycle 1 day 1 and for four cycles, patients took oral aspirin 300 mg.

Primers targeting TRAV and TRBV primed first-strand cDNA, covering alpha and beta chains. TCR amplification ran 15 to 25 PCR cycles using constant-region and V-primer adapter primers. Each CDR3 protein is one row after TCRdb ran MiXCR on the reads. Of under 15,000 distinct CDR3 sequences listed, about four fifths are singletons. Germline V CDR1 and CDR2: SGHTA, FQGNSA. CDR3 length: 15 amino acids. V was pared by 0 bases and J by 4 bases, with 12 bases between. Donors were given nivolumab, ipilimumab, aspirin, low-dose cyclophosphamide and low-dose radiotherapy. The patients who were eligible all carried advanced solid tumors that lacked tumor-infiltrating lymphocytes, meaning the tumors were TIL-negative.

The chain is built from TRBV7-2 and TRBJ1-2, with D maybe TRBD1 (6 bases). The clonotype was recovered from a human donor with advanced metastatic prostate, ovarian, gallbladder or colorectal cancer (not recorded which). This table probably holds off-target reads from a library built for another chain. This CDR3 is CASSLAGRGVYGYTF. DNA of the CDR3: TGTGCCAGCAGCTTAGCAGGGAGGGGGGTCTATGGCTACACCTTC.